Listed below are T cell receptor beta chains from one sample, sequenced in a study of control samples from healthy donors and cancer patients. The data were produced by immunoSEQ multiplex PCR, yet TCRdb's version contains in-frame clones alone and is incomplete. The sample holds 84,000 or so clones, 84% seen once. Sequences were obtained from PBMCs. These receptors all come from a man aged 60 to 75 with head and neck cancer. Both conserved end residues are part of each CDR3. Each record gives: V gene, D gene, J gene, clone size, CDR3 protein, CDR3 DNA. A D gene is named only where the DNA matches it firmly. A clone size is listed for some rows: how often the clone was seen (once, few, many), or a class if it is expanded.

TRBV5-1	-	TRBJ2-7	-	CASSYGTFSSSYEQYF	TGCGCCAGCAGCTACGGGACGTTCTCAAGTTCCTACGAGCAGTACTTC
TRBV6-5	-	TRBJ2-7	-	CASTDGFSYEQYF	TGTGCCAGCACCGACGGGTTCTCCTACGAGCAGTACTTC
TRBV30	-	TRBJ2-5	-	CAWSTGNEETQYF	TGTGCCTGGAGTACAGGGAACGAAGAGACCCAGTACTTC
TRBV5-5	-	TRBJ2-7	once	CASSSASLSSYEQYF	TGTGCCAGCAGCTCCGCTAGCTTAAGCTCCTACGAGCAGTACTTC
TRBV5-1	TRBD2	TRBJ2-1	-	CASSKGLAGGWLDEQFF	TGCGCCAGCAGCAAGGGACTAGCGGGAGGTTGGTTAGATGAGCAGTTCTTC
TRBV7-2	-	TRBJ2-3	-	CASSLEVTDTQYF	TGTGCCAGCAGCTTAGAGGTTACAGATACGCAGTATTTT
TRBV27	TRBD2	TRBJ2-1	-	CASSPLAGVPNEQFF	TGTGCCAGCAGTCCGTTAGCGGGAGTCCCCAATGAGCAGTTCTTC
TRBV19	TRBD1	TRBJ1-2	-	CASQPWTGNYGYTF	TGTGCCAGCCAGCCGTGGACAGGGAACTATGGCTACACCTTC
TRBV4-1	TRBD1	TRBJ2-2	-	CAGGGQGVGTGELFF	TGCGCCGGGGGCGGACAGGGCGTTGGCACCGGGGAGCTGTTTTTT
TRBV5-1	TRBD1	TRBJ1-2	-	CASSLAPGGAAGGYTF	TGCGCCAGCAGCTTGGCTCCAGGGGGCGCGGCTGGTGGCTACACCTTC
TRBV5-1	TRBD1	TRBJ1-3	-	CASSLGTGGNTIYF	TGCGCCAGCAGCCTCGGGACAGGGGGAAACACCATATATTTT
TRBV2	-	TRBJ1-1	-	CARGNQGANTEAFF	TGTGCCAGGGGAAATCAGGGTGCGAACACTGAAGCTTTCTTT
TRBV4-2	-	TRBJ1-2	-	CASSQELRGAYGYTF	TGTGCCAGCAGCCAAGAGCTCAGGGGAGCCTATGGCTACACCTTC
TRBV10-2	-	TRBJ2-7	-	CASSSHPNSYEQYF	TGCGCCAGCAGCAGTCACCCCAACTCCTACGAGCAGTACTTC
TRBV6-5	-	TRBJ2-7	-	CASSYSAELYEQYF	TGTGCCAGCAGTTACTCTGCGGAACTCTACGAGCAGTACTTC
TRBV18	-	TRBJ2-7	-	CASSPGLEGEQYF	TGTGCCAGCTCACCAGGGTTGGAAGGCGAGCAGTACTTC
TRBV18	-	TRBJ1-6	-	CASSPRDGYVSPLHF	TGTGCCAGCTCACCCCGGGACGGCTATGTTTCACCCCTCCACTTT
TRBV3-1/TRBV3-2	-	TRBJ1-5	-	CASSQDSDGSQPQHF	TGTGCCAGCAGCCAAGATTCGGACGGGAGTCAGCCCCAGCATTTT
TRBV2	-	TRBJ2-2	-	CASTGRLNTGELFF	TGTGCCAGCACCGGTCGGCTGAACACCGGGGAGCTGTTTTTT
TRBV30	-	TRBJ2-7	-	CAWGDSYEQYF	TGTGCCTGGGGGGACTCCTACGAGCAGTACTTC
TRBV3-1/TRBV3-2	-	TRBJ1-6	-	CASSQSTGTLHF	TGTGCCAGCAGCCAAAGCACAGGGACCCTCCACTTT
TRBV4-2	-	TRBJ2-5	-	CASSQVRGGGLETQYF	TGTGCCAGCAGCCAAGTGAGGGGAGGAGGGCTAGAGACCCAGTACTTC
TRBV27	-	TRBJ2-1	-	CASSRNLQGGSYNEQFF	TGTGCCAGCAGTAGGAATCTCCAGGGGGGCTCCTACAATGAGCAGTTCTTC
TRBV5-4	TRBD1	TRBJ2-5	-	CASSLARDRLKETQYF	TGTGCCAGCAGCTTGGCTCGGGACAGGTTGAAGGAGACCCAGTACTTC
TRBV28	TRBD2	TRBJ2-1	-	CASSLLSSGSDEQFF	TGTGCCAGCAGTTTACTTTCTAGCGGGAGCGATGAGCAGTTCTTC
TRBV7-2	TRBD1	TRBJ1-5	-	CASSPDRGRNQPQHF	TGTGCCAGCAGCCCGGACAGGGGGCGGAATCAGCCCCAGCATTTT
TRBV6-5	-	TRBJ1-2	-	CASSQQINYGYTF	TGTGCCAGCAGCCAACAGATCAACTATGGCTACACCTTC
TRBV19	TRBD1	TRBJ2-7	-	CASSPQRGQGEQYF	TGTGCCAGTAGTCCTCAGAGGGGGCAGGGCGAGCAGTACTTC
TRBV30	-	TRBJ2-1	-	CAWRGGVYNEQFF	TGTGCCTGGAGGGGGGGTGTGTACAATGAGCAGTTCTTC
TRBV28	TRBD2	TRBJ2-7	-	CASSPQTSGRTRSYEQYF	TGTGCCAGCAGTCCACAGACTAGCGGGAGGACCCGTTCCTACGAGCAGTACTTC
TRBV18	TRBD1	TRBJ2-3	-	CASSPGQGHLVDTQYF	TGTGCCAGCTCGCCAGGACAGGGCCATCTTGTGGATACGCAGTATTTT
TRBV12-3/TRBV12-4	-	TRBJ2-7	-	CASSLEGREQYF	TGTGCCAGCAGTTTAGAGGGGCGCGAGCAGTACTTC
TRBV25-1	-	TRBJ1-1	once	CASSDDPTEAFF	TGTGCCAGCAGTGATGACCCCACTGAAGCTTTCTTT
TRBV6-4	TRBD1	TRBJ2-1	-	CASSALRGPYNEQFF	TGTGCCAGCAGTGCCCTTAGGGGGCCCTACAATGAGCAGTTCTTC
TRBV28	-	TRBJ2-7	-	CASIRPSNNEQYF	TGTGCCAGCATCCGCCCGAGTAACAACGAGCAGTACTTC
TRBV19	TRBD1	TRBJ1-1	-	CASSIRQGRDAEAFF	TGTGCCAGTAGTATCAGACAGGGCCGAGACGCTGAAGCTTTCTTT
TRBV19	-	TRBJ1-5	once	CASSITPSQAQHF	TGTGCCAGTAGTATTACCCCTAGTCAGGCCCAGCATTTT
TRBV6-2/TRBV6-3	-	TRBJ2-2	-	CASSTTGELFF	TGTGCCAGCAGTACAACCGGGGAGCTGTTTTTT